The rows below give T cell receptor beta chains drawn from one sample of a study of T cells in localized non-small cell lung cancer. Sequenced by immunoSEQ multiplex PCR; TCRdb stores in-frame clones only, minus some. The data hold roughly 39,000 clones, with around 79% observed a single time. Sequenced material: PBMCs, taken before any cancer treatment. The receptors come from a woman aged 40-69 years with stage II squamous cell lung carcinoma. Both conserved end residues are part of each CDR3. The D gene is left open where the match is weak. Not all rows give a size; the values are once, few, many and, for expanded clones, a class.

D gene: TRBD1; J gene: TRBJ1-2; V gene: TRBV27; clone size: NA; CDR3 DNA: TGTGCCAGCAGTGAACAGGGGAGGGGCAGCTACACCTTC; CDR3 protein: CASSEQGRGSYTF
D gene: NA; J gene: TRBJ2-3; V gene: TRBV7-9; clone size: NA; CDR3 DNA: TGTGCCAGCAGTTACTCTGGTGGTACGCAGTATTTT; CDR3 protein: CASSYSGGTQYF
D gene: TRBD2; J gene: TRBJ2-3; V gene: TRBV7-9; clone size: NA; CDR3 DNA: TGTGCCAGCAGCCCCCGCCCTAGCGGGAGGGTCACAGATACGCAGTATTTT; CDR3 protein: CASSPRPSGRVTDTQYF
D gene: NA; J gene: TRBJ2-3; V gene: TRBV27; clone size: NA; CDR3 DNA: TGTGCCAGCAGTCTGGGAGTTTGGGCAGATACGCAGTATTTT; CDR3 protein: CASSLGVWADTQYF
D gene: NA; J gene: TRBJ1-5; V gene: TRBV28; clone size: NA; CDR3 DNA: TGTGCCAGCACAAGGGGCCAGGGGCAGCCCCAGCATTTT; CDR3 protein: CASTRGQGQPQHF
D gene: NA; J gene: TRBJ2-1; V gene: TRBV7-9; clone size: few; CDR3 DNA: TGTGCCAGCAGCTTAGGGAATTACAATGAGCAGTTCTTC; CDR3 protein: CASSLGNYNEQFF
D gene: NA; J gene: TRBJ1-1; V gene: TRBV29-1; clone size: once; CDR3 DNA: TGCAGCGTTGAAGGGTATGCAAAGGGGAGCGCTGAAGCTTTCTTT; CDR3 protein: CSVEGYAKGSAEAFF
D gene: TRBD2; J gene: TRBJ2-1; V gene: TRBV11-2; clone size: NA; CDR3 DNA: TGTGCCAGCTTAATATACGGGGGGGATGAGCAGTTCTTC; CDR3 protein: CASLIYGGDEQFF
D gene: TRBD2; J gene: TRBJ2-7; V gene: TRBV5-1; clone size: few; CDR3 DNA: TGCGCCAGCAGCTTGTCCCCACTAGCGGGGTCCTCCTACGAGCAGTACTTC; CDR3 protein: CASSLSPLAGSSYEQYF
D gene: NA; J gene: TRBJ1-5; V gene: TRBV5-5; clone size: NA; CDR3 DNA: TGTGCCAGCAGCTTGGGAGGGTGGAATCAGCCCCAGCATTTT; CDR3 protein: CASSLGGWNQPQHF
D gene: TRBD2; J gene: TRBJ2-7; V gene: TRBV5-1; clone size: NA; CDR3 DNA: TGCGCCAGCAGCCTAGCGGGAGATGAGTACGAGCAGTACTTC; CDR3 protein: CASSLAGDEYEQYF
D gene: NA; J gene: TRBJ1-1; V gene: TRBV29-1; clone size: NA; CDR3 DNA: TGCAGCGTGGAACGGAACACTGAAGCTTTCTTT; CDR3 protein: CSVERNTEAFF
D gene: NA; J gene: TRBJ2-5; V gene: TRBV7-9; clone size: once; CDR3 DNA: TGTGCCAGCAGCGGCGGGGGACATCAAGAGACCCAGTACTTC; CDR3 protein: CASSGGGHQETQYF
D gene: NA; J gene: TRBJ2-3; V gene: TRBV7-9; clone size: NA; CDR3 DNA: TGTGCCAGCTTTTCCGACGGAAGGAGCACAGATACGCAGTATTTT; CDR3 protein: CASFSDGRSTDTQYF